The 8 T cell receptor beta chains reported below all come from one sample, sequenced in a study of T cells in Graves' hyperthyroidism and ophthalmopathy. Amplified regions were TCR beta CDR3 sequences from RNA transcripts. During a first-round RT-PCR of the TCR CDR3, the HTBI primer set was used. TCRdb reprocessed the multiplex PCR reads via MiXCR and lists one record per CDR3 protein. This table holds over 450,000 distinct CDR3 sequences, 17% found once. Input material: blood. The source of these receptors is a woman in her late teens or twenties with Graves' ophthalmopathy.

This clonotype was observed many times. This sequence joins TRBV28 and TRBJ2-7, with TRBD2 matching over 15 bases. After removal of 1 base from V and 1 base from J, the junction contained 11 bases not matched to a gene. In germline, CDR1 is MDHEN, CDR2 SYDVKM. The CDR3 contains 20 residues. The CDR3 is CASSLSSGLAGGWPSYEQYF. CDR3 in DNA: TGTGCCAGCAGTTTATCCTCGGGACTAGCGGGAGGTTGGCCATCCTACGAGCAGTACTTC.

This clonotype has only a few counts. This rearrangement joins TRBV29-1 to TRBJ1-1; D gene ambiguous. V was shortened by 4 bases and J by 1 base, with 16 bases between the two germline ends. CDR1 SQVTM and CDR2 ANQGSEA come from the germline V gene. The CDR3 contains 15 residues. The CDR3 coding sequence is TGCAGCGTTGCTCGTAAGGGTTTGGGGAACACTGAAGCTTTCTTT. It yields the protein CSVARKGLGNTEAFF. Full variable domain (missing parts from reference TRBV29-1 and TRBJ1-1): SAVISQKPSRDICQRGTSLTIQCQVDSQVTMMFWYRQQPGQSLTLIATANQGSEATYESGFVIDKFPISRPNLTFSTLTVSNMSPEDSSIYLCSVARKGLGNTEAFFGQGTRLTVV.

Ten or more counts support this clonotype. The chain employs TRBV4-2 and TRBJ2-1, with D hard to call. Germline V lookup: CDR1 LGHNA, CDR2 YNFKEQ. V shed 0 bases and J shed 6 bases, with 12 bases lying between them. This CDR3 contains 15 residues. The CDR3 DNA follows: TGTGCCAGCAGCCAAGACCTAGAAGCAACCAATGAGCAGTTCTTC. Protein sequence: CASSQDLEATNEQFF.

The chain combines TRBV6-5 with TRBJ1-6; D is undetermined. V shed 0 bases and J shed 13 bases, with 7 bases lying between them. Germline V lookup: CDR1 MNHEY, CDR2 SVGAGI. CDR3 length: 12 amino acids. The CDR3 coding sequence is TGTGCCAGCAGTTACTCGAAGGCGCCCCTCCACTTT. Translated: CASSYSKAPLHF.

This clonotype was seen at least ten times. The genes are TRBV28 and TRBJ1-5; D might be TRBD1 (6 bases). The CDR3 spans 18 residues. The V gene's germline CDR1 is MDHEN and CDR2 SYDVKM. Trimming took off 5 bases at V and 2 bases at J, with 22 bases between the two ends. The CDR3 DNA reads as TGTGCCAGCAGTCTTTTAGAGGGTACAGGGTTGGGCAATCAGCCCCAGCATTTT. It encodes CASSLLEGTGLGNQPQHF. The whole variable domain, remainder taken from reference TRBV28 and TRBJ1-5, is DVKVTQSSRYLVKRTGEKVFLECVQDMDHENMFWYRQDPGLGLRLIYFSYDVKMKEKGDIPEGYSVSREKKERFSLILESASTNQTSMYLCASSLLEGTGLGNQPQHFGDGTRLSIL.

This clonotype showed up just once. The chain links TRBV18 to TRBJ1-5; weak D call: TRBD1 (5 bases). The V gene's germline CDR1 is KGHSH and CDR2 LQKENI. This CDR3 comprises 14 residues. Between the trimmed V and J ends, which lost 5 bases and 7 bases, there was a span of 15 bases. The CDR3 sequence is CASSVGKRGQPQHF. The DNA for the CDR3 is TGTGCCAGCTCAGTCGGGAAACGGGGGCAGCCCCAGCATTTT.

This clonotype is deemed medium-sized. The chain joins TRBV2 to TRBJ2-1; the D gene is possibly TRBD2 (5 bases). In germline, CDR1 is SNHLY, CDR2 FYNNEI. V dropped 4 bases and J dropped 10 bases, with 8 bases sitting between them. The CDR3 totals 11 residues. Here the CDR3 DNA reads TGTGCCAGCAGTGTTCAGCGGGAGCAGTTCTTC. It is translated as CASSVQREQFF.

This clonotype was seen at least ten times. The V call is TRBV2, the J call TRBJ1-2; no firm D call. The CDR3 extends over 13 amino acids. The ends were cut back, 3 bases at V and 5 bases at J, with 10 bases in the middle. Germline V gene lookup returns CDR1 SNHLY and CDR2 FYNNEI. For the CDR3, the DNA is TGTGCCAGCAGTGACCGGGCTGGGTATGGCTACACCTTC. It encodes CASSDRAGYGYTF.